One sample yielded the 8 T cell receptor beta chains listed below, sequenced in a study of T-cell reconstitution after alpha-beta-depleted transplantation in children. The library targeted TCRbeta and was prepared with unique molecular identifiers. TCRdb re-derived calls from the PCR reads in MiXCR, one entry per CDR3 protein. The sample consists of hundreds of thousands of distinct CDR3 sequences, roughly 13% of them appearing once. Sequencing used PBMCs, mostly from graft donor cells, obtained 360 days after TCRalphabeta/CD19-depleted stem cell transplant. The receptor source for this set is a male patient younger than 18 who had a stem cell transplant for acute myeloid leukemia, so the T cells may come from the graft donor.

The J gene is TRBJ2-1, the V gene TRBV20-1; no reliable D call. Trimming pared 3 bases from V and 1 base from J, leaving 13 bases between. Germline V gives CDR1 DFQATT, CDR2 SNEGSKA (reference sequence). The CDR3 spans 15 residues. In DNA form, the CDR3 reads TGCAGTGCTAGTACGGGCCGTCTATCCTACAATGAGCAGTTCTTC. It translates to CSASTGRLSYNEQFF.

V usage is TRBV29-1 and J usage is TRBJ2-3, with no clear D. Germline CDR1 reads SQVTM; CDR2 reads ANQGSEA. The germline V and J ends were trimmed by 8 bases and 6 bases, with 9 bases remaining between them. The CDR3 sequence is 10 residues long. Written as DNA, the CDR3 is TGCAGCCCGACGTCTGATACGCAGTATTTT. This sequence encodes CSPTSDTQYF.

This clonotype was recorded at least ten times. The chain carries TRBV5-1 and TRBJ2-7, with 9 bases that match TRBD1. The germline CDR1 and CDR2 sequences are SGHRS and YFSETQ. V shed 0 bases and J 1 base; nucleotides not matched to a gene: 8. The CDR3 spans 17 residues. The CDR3 DNA reads TGCGCCAGCAGCTTGGGAACCTTGACAGGGGGGTCCTACGAGCAGTACTTC. The encoded protein is CASSLGTLTGGSYEQYF.

V usage is TRBV4-2 and J usage is TRBJ2-1; a weak D match, TRBD2 (6 bases). V was clipped by 10 bases and J by 7 bases, with 20 bases between them. The germline V gene has CDR1 LGHNA and CDR2 YNFKEQ. CDR3 length: 14 residues. The CDR3 bases are TGTGCCACCCACGTAGGAGGGCCCGTGAATGAGCAGTTCTTC. Translated: CATHVGGPVNEQFF.

The V call is TRBV14, the J call TRBJ2-2, with TRBD1 as a possible D gene (5 bases). V was cut by 3 bases and J by 5 bases, with 13 bases left in between. Per germline, CDR1 SGHDN and CDR2 FVKESK. The CDR3 consists of 15 residues. In nucleotides, the CDR3 is TGTGCCAGCAGCCATTCCTTCAGGGTTACCGGGGAGCTGTTTTTT. It is translated as CASSHSFRVTGELFF.

This chain joins TRBV12-3 or TRBV12-4 and TRBJ2-1, with 11 bases identical to TRBD2. This CDR3 is 16 amino acids long. Trimming removed 3 bases from V and 5 bases from J; junction bases left unmatched: 6. CDR3 in amino acids: CASSFVTSGTHNEQFF. The CDR3 DNA follows: TGTGCCAGCAGTTTTGTGACTAGCGGGACGCACAATGAGCAGTTCTTC.

This clonotype has at least ten counts. The J gene is TRBJ2-1, the V gene TRBV20-1, with 11 bases aligning to TRBD2. V lost 0 bases, J lost 2 bases, and 6 bases stayed unmatched. The CDR3 is 17 residues long. Germline CDR1 and CDR2: DFQATT and SNEGSKA (reference sequence). The CDR3 is CSARDLRTSGPYNEQFF. The DNA for the CDR3 is TGCAGTGCTAGAGATCTGAGGACTAGCGGGCCCTACAATGAGCAGTTCTTC.

This clonotype was seen a handful of times. The gene calls are TRBV29-1 and TRBJ2-1, with 14 bases lining up with TRBD2. J lost 8 bases, V lost 7 bases, and 16 bases had no gene match. The CDR3 covers 17 residues. The germline CDR1 and CDR2 sequences are SQVTM and ANQGSEA. The CDR3 is CSGGWGPGTSGRDEQFF. In nucleotides, the CDR3 is TGCAGCGGGGGTTGGGGTCCCGGGACTAGCGGGAGAGATGAGCAGTTCTTC.